The clone carrying this T cell receptor beta chain was seen more than once but under ten times. This entry belongs to a study of blood T cell repertoires in COVID-19. In the original workflow: The authors estimated nucleated cell counts from reference gene primer amplification. TCRdb's table, derived via immunoSEQ multiplex PCR, lists solely in-frame clones and lacks some. V and J calls and clone size follow that table, whereas D and trimming were derived from the DNA. The repertoire includes under 300,000 clones, around 83% of them detected once, and around 3.4% sits in the top ten. Germline CDR1 and CDR2: SQVTM and ANQGSEA. V lost 4 bases, J lost 13 bases, and 3 bases stayed unmatched. The CDR3 has 9 amino acids.

The receptor was derived from a woman aged 18-30 years with acute or convalescent COVID-19. V is TRBV29-1 and J is TRBJ1-1; 7 bases are a match to TRBD1. The specimen sequenced was peripheral blood. The CDR3 reads CSVGQGGFF. The CDR3 DNA follows: TGCAGCGTTGGACAGGGTGGTTTCTTT.